The entry below gives a single T cell receptor beta chain sequence along with its context. The sample comes from a study of control samples from healthy donors and cancer patients. Assay: immunoSEQ multiplex PCR; the TCRdb copy retains only in-frame clones and omits some. The sample lists around 100,000 clones, roughly 87% occurring once. In germline, CDR1 is DFQATT, CDR2 SNEGSKA (reference sequence). The V and J ends lost 3 bases and 0 bases respectively, with 12 bases between them. The CDR3 spans 14 residues. This TCR came from a woman in her forties or fifties in good health. The specimen sequenced was blood. The rearrangement joins TRBV20-1 to TRBJ2-7; D tentatively fits TRBD1 or TRBD2 (6 bases each). Written as DNA, the CDR3 is TGCAGTGCTAGTTGGAGGGGGAACTCCTACGAGCAGTACTTC. It translates to CSASWRGNSYEQYF.